What follows are 30 T cell receptor beta chains derived from one specimen sequenced in a study of blood T cells in healthy people across ages. The authors ran a second PCR of 7 to 11 cycles using a sample-barcoded 5' primer and a J-beta primer mix. TCRdb redid the calling of the 5' RACE reads with MiXCR, one entry per CDR3 protein. This table has about 970,000 distinct CDR3 sequences, about 53% appearing once. Sequenced sample: blood. The receptors were gathered from a woman aged 55-69 years in good health.

This CDR3 reads CASSQGTVSINGYTF. CDR3 nucleotides: TGTGCCAGCAGCCAAGGGACAGTTTCAATCAATGGCTACACCTTC. The chain has TRBV3-1 and TRBJ1-2, with TRBD1 as a possible D gene (6 bases). The CDR3 loop spans 15 amino acids. Germline CDR1 is LGHDT and CDR2 is YNNKEL (reference sequence). V was pared by 1 base and J by 6 bases, with 15 bases between.

This sequence joins TRBV20-1 and TRBJ1-1; D unclear. CDR3 length equals 13 residues. The germline V gene encodes CDR1 DFQATT and CDR2 SNEGSKA (reference sequence). Deletions cut 3 bases from V and 0 bases from J, with 8 bases between. The CDR3 region has the DNA TGCAGTGCTAGGCTAGGAATGAACACTGAAGCTTTCTTT. Translation gives CSARLGMNTEAFF.

In its sample, this clonotype was seen a few times. The CDR3 DNA is TGTGCCAGCAGGCCCTCCGCTTACGAGCAGTACTTC. This translates into CASRPSAYEQYF. This chain joins TRBV6-2 or TRBV6-3 and TRBJ2-7; unclear D gene. V gave up 6 bases and J gave up 4 bases, with 10 bases separating them. The CDR3 loop spans 12 amino acids. CDR1 is MNHEY and CDR2 is SVGEGT in the germline V gene.

This clonotype was picked up a small number of times. A much larger clone lies one base from this, so it may be a read error. The J gene is TRBJ2-7, the V gene TRBV7-2; TRBD2 aligns across 7 bases. The CDR3 contains 15 residues. V shed 1 base and J 4 bases; nucleotides not matched to a gene: 7. Germline assignment: CDR1 SGHTA and CDR2 FQGNSA. CDR3 DNA: TGTGCCAGCAGCTTAGTGGGAGGGGCGAAGTACGAGCAGTACTTC. Amino acid sequence: CASSLVGGAKYEQYF.

The gene calls are TRBV7-8 and TRBJ2-2; perhaps D is TRBD1 or TRBD2 (6 bases each). V was cut by 1 base and J by 6 bases, with 9 bases left in between. Germline V gene data show CDR1 as SGHVS and CDR2 as FQNEAQ. CDR3 length: 14 residues. This CDR3 reads CASSLEGGAGELFF. The CDR3 nucleotides are TGTGCCAGCAGCTTAGAGGGGGGTGCCGGGGAGCTGTTTTTT. The whole variable domain, remainder taken from reference TRBV7-8 and TRBJ2-2, is GAGVSQSPRYKVAKRGQDVALRCDPISGHVSLFWYQQALGQGPEFLTYFQNEAQLDKSGLPSDRFFAERPEGSVSTLKIQRTQQEDSAVYLCASSLEGGAGELFFGEGSRLTVL.

The genes are TRBV29-1 and TRBJ2-1; the D gene is possibly TRBD2 (6 bases). The DNA end is more similar to TRBJ2-7, so the J call may be wrong. This CDR3 is built from 15 residues. Germline-derived CDR1 and CDR2 are SQVTM and ANQGSEA. The CDR3 DNA reads TGCGGCCACGAAACGGGAGCGAGCTCCTACAATGAGCAGTACTTC. Protein product: CGHETGASSYNEQYF.

This clonotype came up a few times. The chain has TRBV11-1 and TRBJ2-6, with D perhaps TRBD2 (5 bases). This CDR3 has 21 amino acids. The germline gives CDR1 SGHAT, CDR2 FQDESV (reference sequence). V lost 5 bases, J lost 3 bases, and 29 bases lay in between. CDR3 loop: CASSHPNLANTQNLGANVLTF. In nucleotides, the CDR3 is TGTGCCAGCAGCCACCCGAATCTAGCTAATACGCAGAACCTTGGGGCCAACGTCCTGACTTTC. Based on the CDR3 plus reference TRBV11-1 and TRBJ2-6, the full variable domain is EAEVAQSPRYKITEKSQAVAFWCDPISGHATLYWYRQILGQGPELLVQFQDESVVDDSQLPKDRFSAERLKGVDSTLKIQPAELGDSAMYLCASSHPNLANTQNLGANVLTFGAGSRLTVL.

The chain uses TRBV4-1 and TRBJ2-5, with D maybe TRBD1 (8 bases). The germline V and J ends were trimmed by 7 bases and 2 bases, with 20 bases remaining between them. The CDR3 is 16 amino acids. Per germline, CDR1 MGHRA and CDR2 YSYEKL. The CDR3 region is CASTLGGTGFQETQYF. The CDR3 DNA sequence: TGCGCCAGCACCTTGGGGGGGACAGGATTTCAAGAGACCCAGTACTTC.

The chain joins TRBV2 to TRBJ2-3; 11 positions agree with TRBD2. After removal of 7 bases from V and 3 bases from J, the junction contained 9 bases not matched to a gene. Germline V gene sequence: CDR1 SNHLY, CDR2 FYNNEI. The CDR3 contains 16 residues. The CDR3 here is CASIRTSGSGTDTQYF. The CDR3 DNA reads TGTGCCAGCATAAGAACTAGCGGGAGCGGGACAGATACGCAGTATTTT.

This chain uses TRBV20-1 with TRBJ1-2; TRBD1 matches at 12 bases. Trimming took 5 bases from V and 8 from J; bases not matched to a gene: 9. The CDR3 sequence is 14 residues long. Per the germline V gene, CDR1 is DFQATT and CDR2 is SNEGSKA (reference sequence). CDR3 amino acids: CSAALGQGAIGYTF. The CDR3 DNA is TGCAGTGCTGCCTTGGGACAGGGGGCTATCGGCTACACCTTC.

This chain joins TRBV4-1 and TRBJ2-3; 9 bases agree with TRBD1. The germline V gene encodes CDR1 MGHRA and CDR2 YSYEKL. This CDR3 comprises 16 residues. The junction had 11 bases not matched to a gene; V was cut back by 4 bases and J by 6 bases. Here the CDR3 reads CASSPLRDRAKDTQYF. The CDR3 DNA is TGCGCCAGCAGCCCGCTCCGGGACAGGGCTAAGGATACGCAGTATTTT.

This clonotype was seen a handful of times. The chain carries TRBV6-5 and TRBJ2-7; tentatively, D is TRBD2 (5 bases). This CDR3 comprises 15 residues. Trimming cost V 2 bases and J 3 bases, with 14 bases left between them. Germline-derived CDR1 and CDR2 are MNHEY and SVGAGI. This CDR3 is CASSYDFRRGYEQYF. CDR3 nucleotide sequence: TGTGCCAGCAGTTACGACTTCCGACGGGGCTACGAGCAGTACTTC.

The genes are TRBV20-1 and TRBJ1-2; D is ambiguous. The CDR3 has 12 amino acids. Looked up from germline, CDR1 is DFQATT and CDR2 is SNEGSKA (reference sequence). Trimming removed 5 bases at V and 2 bases at J, with 9 bases between. The CDR3 loop is CSAGRSNYGYTF. The CDR3 DNA follows: TGCAGTGCTGGAAGGTCCAACTATGGCTACACCTTC.

This clonotype has just a few counts. The V and J genes are TRBV7-2 and TRBJ2-7; 7 bases fit TRBD2. The end of the DNA is better explained by TRBJ2-5, so the J call may be wrong. Looked up from germline, CDR1 is SGHTA and CDR2 is FQGNSA. This CDR3 has 17 residues. The CDR3 spells CASSLEGRLASRETQYF. In DNA, the CDR3 is TGTGCCAGCAGCTTAGAAGGGCGACTAGCCTCAAGGGAGACCCAGTACTTC.

The table lists this clonotype with a few counts. The chain combines TRBV14 with TRBJ2-5; 8 nucleotides match TRBD2. The J call is in doubt because the DNA end fits TRBJ2-7 better. Germline assignment: CDR1 SGHDN and CDR2 FVKESK. This CDR3 region has 18 residues. CDR3 DNA sequence: TGTGCCAGCAGCCAACGCCTTAGGGGAGCGGGAGTGTCCTACGAGCAGTACTTC. It is translated as CASSQRLRGAGVSYEQYF.

This clonotype was picked up many times. This rearrangement joins TRBV28 to TRBJ2-1; the D is unclear. V was cut by 2 bases and J by 4 bases, with 6 bases left in between. Germline CDR1 reads MDHEN; CDR2 reads SYDVKM. The CDR3 contains 13 residues. This CDR3 is CASSLTRYNEQFF. The CDR3 coding sequence is TGTGCCAGCAGTTTAACCCGATACAATGAGCAGTTCTTC.

This clonotype was counted a few times. V and J are TRBV7-2 and TRBJ2-4; 9 bases align to TRBD1. CDR3 length: 17 residues. Germline CDR1 and CDR2: SGHTA and FQGNSA. Unmatched junction bases numbered 8, after V lost 4 bases and J lost 1 base. This CDR3 is CASSSQSGQGAKNIQYF. CDR3 DNA: TGTGCCAGCAGCTCACAGTCCGGACAGGGGGCCAAAAACATTCAGTACTTC.

The chain joins TRBV15 to TRBJ2-7, with 8 positions matching TRBD1. The J call may be in error: the DNA end matches TRBJ2-5 better. Looked up from germline, CDR1 is LNHNV and CDR2 is YYDKDF (reference sequence). CDR3 length: 18 residues. In nucleotides, the CDR3 is TGTGCCACCAGCAGTGGACAGGGTCAGGGGGCTAGAGAGGCGACCCAGTACTTC. Protein: CATSSGQGQGAREATQYF.

There are a few counts of this clonotype. The J gene is TRBJ2-3, the V gene TRBV6-1; 7 bases fit TRBD1. The CDR3 runs 13 residues. CDR1 and CDR2 (germline): MNHNS, SASEGT. Unmatched junction bases numbered 6, after V lost 11 bases and J lost 1 base. The CDR3 spells CAGKGGGTDTQYF. Here the CDR3 DNA reads TGTGCCGGAAAAGGGGGCGGCACAGATACGCAGTATTTT.

V usage is TRBV5-1 and J usage is TRBJ1-1; D gene unclear. The CDR3 has 15 residues. The germline V gene encodes CDR1 SGHRS and CDR2 YFSETQ. Trimming cost V 6 bases and J 1 base, with 16 bases left between them. The chain's CDR3 is CASTNEGWGNTEAFF. The CDR3 DNA follows: TGCGCCAGCACCAATGAAGGGTGGGGGAACACTGAAGCTTTCTTT. Combining the CDR3 with reference TRBV5-1 and TRBJ1-1 gives the whole variable domain KAGVTQTPRYLIKTRGQQVTLSCSPISGHRSVSWYQQTPGQGLQFLFEYFSETQRNKGNFPGRFSGRQFSNSRSEMNVSTLELGDSALYLCASTNEGWGNTEAFFGQGTRLTVV.

V is TRBV20-1 and J is TRBJ2-1; D tentatively fits TRBD1 or TRBD2 (5 bases each). Per germline, CDR1 DFQATT and CDR2 SNEGSKA (reference sequence). Trimming removed 7 bases from V and 7 bases from J, with 23 bases in between. The CDR3 has 15 residues. CDR3 DNA sequence: TGCAGTGTCCAACCTGGGGGAGTCCCAGGGAATGAGCAGTTCTTC. Translating gives CSVQPGGVPGNEQFF.

The chain employs TRBV7-9 and TRBJ2-7; 8 nucleotides agree with TRBD1. The CDR3 spans 14 residues. The V gene's germline CDR1 is SEHNR and CDR2 FQNEAQ (reference sequence). J lost 7 bases, V lost 2 bases, and 7 bases had no gene match. This CDR3 is CASSLNQGAREQYF. CDR3 DNA sequence: TGTGCCAGCAGCTTAAACCAGGGGGCGAGAGAGCAGTACTTC.

This clonotype was recorded a few times. Here the CDR3 reads CASSLAPLTQLNYGYTF. CDR3 nucleotide sequence: TGTGCCAGCAGCTTGGCCCCCCTTACGCAACTTAACTATGGCTACACCTTC. The chain has TRBV5-6 and TRBJ1-2; D gene uncertain. CDR3 length equals 17 residues. Germline assignment: CDR1 SGHDT and CDR2 YYEEEE. Trimming cost V 0 bases and J 1 base, with 16 bases left between them.

This chain joins TRBV7-2 and TRBJ2-4, with D perhaps matching TRBD2 (6 bases). Germline CDR1 SGHTA, CDR2 FQGNSA. V was shortened by 3 bases and J by 5 bases, with 14 bases between the two germline ends. CDR3 length: 15 amino acids. This CDR3 is CASSLVGGTQNIQYF. DNA of the CDR3: TGTGCCAGCAGCTTGGTAGGAGGGACCCAAAACATTCAGTACTTC.

The chain combines TRBV2 with TRBJ2-4; weak D call: TRBD2 (5 bases). The CDR3 totals 12 residues. Between the trimmed V and J ends, which lost 10 bases and 13 bases, there was a span of 20 bases. Germline lookup yields CDR1 SNHLY and CDR2 FYNNEI. The DNA of the CDR3 is TGTGCCAACACGTGGCTGCGAGCGGAGCAGTACTTC. Protein sequence: CANTWLRAEQYF.

Comment on this clonotype: A read error may be the cause here, since a much bigger clone is one base away. This chain links TRBV29-1 with TRBJ2-2; 12 nucleotides align to TRBD1. Germline assignment: CDR1 SQVTM and CDR2 ANQGSEA. The CDR3 length is 14 residues. J lost 9 bases, V lost 5 bases, and 7 bases had no gene match. The DNA for the CDR3 is TGCAGCGTTTCCCCGGGACAGGGGGCGTGGGAGCTGTTTTTT. Its protein product is CSVSPGQGAWELFF.

The genes are TRBV16 and TRBJ1-5; a weak D match, TRBD1 (6 bases). Per the germline V gene, CDR1 is KGHSY and CDR2 is FQNENV. The CDR3 runs to 15 residues. The V end was cut by 8 bases, the J end by 4 bases, with 18 bases between. The CDR3 nucleotides are TGTGCCAGCTACCCCTCTCTCCAGGGGAATCAGCCCCAGCATTTT. Translated, it gives CASYPSLQGNQPQHF.

This chain connects TRBV28 to TRBJ2-7; D not certain. The germline V gene encodes CDR1 MDHEN and CDR2 SYDVKM. Trimming shortened V by 5 bases and J by 3 bases, and 11 bases separated the two germline ends. The CDR3 has 13 residues. The CDR3 here is CASSVVSLYEQYF. The CDR3 region has the DNA TGTGCCAGCAGTGTGGTCTCCCTCTACGAGCAGTACTTC.

A few counts support this clonotype. The rearrangement joins TRBV7-2 to TRBJ2-7; weak D call: TRBD2 (6 bases). Germline CDR1 SGHTA, CDR2 FQGNSA. The ends were cut back, 5 bases at V and 1 base at J, with 12 bases in the middle. The length of the CDR3 is 14 residues. CDR3 region: CASSALGGSYEQYF. CDR3 nucleotides: TGTGCCAGCAGCGCACTAGGAGGGTCCTACGAGCAGTACTTC.

The V call is TRBV5-6, the J call TRBJ2-5; 8 bases agree with TRBD2. Unmatched junction bases numbered 15, after V lost 6 bases and J lost 5 bases. Germline CDR1 is SGHDT and CDR2 is YYEEEE. This CDR3 has 16 amino acids. The chain's CDR3 is CASKLIGAGVGETQYF. DNA for the CDR3: TGTGCCAGCAAGCTTATTGGAGCGGGAGTTGGCGAGACCCAGTACTTC.